What follows is one T cell receptor beta chain and its context. The target antigen is unknown. This table comes from immunoSEQ multiplex PCR, and its TCRdb copy is limited to in-frame clones, with some not included. The table records around 58,000 clones, roughly 91% of them present only once. The data derive from a study of cytomegalovirus exposure and HLA in healthy donors. Study findings and constraints: The study flagged approximately 180 TCR beta chains as cytomegalovirus-associated. There were a few CMV-associated chains whose specificity for CMV antigens was confirmed in vitro.

It was the approximately 120-subject validation cohort, separate from the 666-subject first cohort, to which the donors belonged. The CDR3 is 15 amino acids. Germline CDR1 reads GTSNPN; CDR2 reads SVGIG (reference sequence). The V gene end was trimmed by 0 bases and the J gene end by 3 bases; junction bases not matched to a gene: 7. V and J are TRBV30 and TRBJ2-7; 8 nucleotides match TRBD2. Sequenced material: PBMCs. This receptor was taken from a woman aged 18-30 years in good health and CMV-seronegative. CDR3 protein: CAWSVLRTSLYEQYF. CDR3 nucleotides: TGTGCCTGGAGTGTACTCCGGACTAGCCTCTACGAGCAGTACTTC.